Presented here are 16 T cell receptor beta chains from one specimen sequenced in a study of tissue T cells after allogeneic stem cell transplantation. TCRdb's table, derived via immunoSEQ multiplex PCR, lists solely in-frame clones and lacks some. The table has some 22,000 clones, 69% seen once. The sample was blood. The receptors were sampled from a female BALB/c mouse in good health. This strain's MHC haplotype is H2-d.

Of note for this clone: Mouse gene names and germline throughout. The missing CDR3 end, 1 residue past where the read stops, is filled in from the germline J gene. This chain connects TRBV4 to TRBJ1-2, with 7 bases matching TRBD1. This CDR3 spans 15 amino acids. Germline CDR1 is LGHDT and CDR2 is YNNKQL (reference sequence). Trimming at V came to 4 bases and at J to 0 bases, leaving 5 bases not matched to a gene. CDR3 DNA (partial): TGTGCCAGCAGCTTTTACAGGGGTGCAAACTCCGACTACACC. Amino acid sequence: CASSFYRGANSDYT. The CDR3 as a whole reads CASSFYRGANSDYTF.

A note on this clone: Mouse germline and gene names are used. The read ends 1 residue shy of where the CDR3 ends; the end is completed using the germline J gene. The chain has TRBV5 and TRBJ2-5; 11 bases align to TRBD2. The germline V gene has CDR1 LGHNA and CDR2 YNLKQL (reference sequence). The CDR3 runs to 17 residues. V lost 0 bases, J lost 5 bases, and 7 bases stayed unmatched. The DNA read from the CDR3 is TGTGCCAGCAGCCAAGATCGGACTGGGGGGTTTCGAGACACCCAGTAC. Its protein is CASSQDRTGGFRDTQY. The whole CDR3 region reads CASSQDRTGGFRDTQYF.

Concerning this clone: Germline and genes: mouse. Incomplete CDR3 DNA: TGTGCCAGCAGCCGGGACTGGGGGCTTCAAAACACCTTGTAC. Its translation: CASSRDWGLQNTLY. The whole CDR3 sequence is CASSRDWGLQNTLYF. The chain is built from TRBV5 and TRBJ2-4; 11 nucleotides agree with TRBD2. The sequenced fragment ends 1 residue before the CDR3 boundary, so the rest is inferred from the germline J gene. CDR1 is LGHNA, CDR2 YNLKQL, per germline (reference sequence). The length of the CDR3 is 15 residues. The junction had 2 bases not matched to a gene; V was cut back by 4 bases and J by 2 bases.

About this clone itself: Gene and germline names: mouse. Read data end 1 residue before the CDR3 end; the end is taken from the germline J gene. The chain recombines TRBV1 with TRBJ1-1; D gene ambiguous. The CDR3 sequence is 13 residues long. Germline CDR1 reads NSQYPW; CDR2 reads LRSPGD (reference sequence). V was shortened by 2 bases and J by 0 bases, with 4 bases between the two germline ends. The CDR3 reads CTCSAYANTEVFF. The CDR3 DNA, read in part, is TGCACCTGCAGTGCATATGCAAACACAGAAGTCTTC.

This clone was seen only a few times. Genes and germline come from the mouse. The read terminates 1 residue ahead of where the CDR3 ends, so the germline J gene completes it. The chain is built from TRBV2 and TRBJ2-7; D unresolved. Germline V CDR1 and CDR2: LGHNA, YSYQKL. Trimming took off 0 bases at V and 4 bases at J, with 4 bases between the two ends. The CDR3 totals 12 residues. The CDR3 DNA, read in part, is TGTGCCAGCAGCCAAGAACCGTATGAACAGTAC. This sequence encodes CASSQEPYEQY. The entire CDR3 sequence reads CASSQEPYEQYF.

About this clone itself: Gene names are mouse gene names. Coverage ceases 1 residue before the CDR3 finishes, and the germline J gene fills in the end. The chain couples TRBV13-2 to TRBJ2-4; 8 bases agree with TRBD2. With V trimmed by 4 bases and J by 2 bases, 3 bases remained unmatched. The length of the CDR3 is 14 residues. Germline CDR1 reads NNHNN; CDR2 reads SYGAGS (reference sequence). The CDR3 bases that were read are TGTGCCAGCGGTCCGACTGGGGTTCAAAACACCTTGTAC. Translating it yields CASGPTGVQNTLY. The whole CDR3 reads CASGPTGVQNTLYF.

With respect to this clone: The listed genes are named as in mouse. From the germline J gene comes the end of the CDR3, since the read stops 1 residue before it. The chain has TRBV2 and TRBJ1-1, with TRBD1 identical over 10 bases. J gave up 1 base and V 0 bases, and 2 bases lay outside the gene matches. CDR1 and CDR2 from the germline V gene are LGHNA and YSYQKL. The CDR3 has 16 residues. The part of the CDR3 DNA that was read is TGTGCCAGCAGCCAAGACAGGACAGGGGGAAACACAGAAGTCTTC. As protein: CASSQDRTGGNTEVF. The complete CDR3 sequence is CASSQDRTGGNTEVFF.

Comments on this clone: The genes and germline here are from mouse. The read stops 1 residue short of the end of the CDR3; the missing end is completed from the germline J gene. This rearrangement joins TRBV13-3 to TRBJ1-1; possibly TRBD1 for D (5 bases). V lost 0 bases, J lost 0 bases, and 12 bases lay in between. The CDR3 contains 16 residues. Germline V gives CDR1 NNHDY, CDR2 SYVADS. The CDR3 loop reads CASSDATGQANTEVFF. The sequenced CDR3 bases are TGTGCCAGCAGTGATGCAACCGGACAAGCAAACACAGAAGTCTTC.

This clone was seen more than once but under ten times. Genes and germline come from the mouse. The read ends 1 residue early relative to the CDR3; the germline J gene fills the gap. The rearrangement joins TRBV19 to TRBJ2-1; TRBD1 aligns across 8 bases. Germline CDR1 FNHDT, CDR2 SITEND (reference sequence). The junction had 5 bases not matched to a gene; V was cut back by 5 bases and J by 1 base. This CDR3 spans 15 amino acids. Incomplete CDR3 DNA: TGTGCCAGCAGGCCAGGGGGCGGAAACTATGCTGAGCAGTTC. Encoded protein: CASRPGGGNYAEQF. The complete CDR3 reads CASRPGGGNYAEQFF.

On this clone itself: Here the gene names and germline are mouse. Read sequence stops 1 residue before the CDR3 end, and the germline J gene provides the missing end. The chain couples TRBV1 to TRBJ1-4; TRBD1 agrees at 10 bases. The V and J ends lost 1 base and 7 bases, in that order; junction bases with no gene match: 0. The CDR3 extends over 14 amino acids. Germline V CDR1 and CDR2: NSQYPW, LRSPGD (reference sequence). The CDR3 DNA, read in part, is TGCACCTGCAGTGCAGGGACAGGGGGCGAAAGATTATTT. Translated: CTCSAGTGGERLF. The CDR3 as a whole reads CTCSAGTGGERLFF. The entire variable domain, with the rest obtained from reference TRBV1 and TRBJ1-4, is as follows: VTLLEQNPRWRLVPRGQAVNLRCILKNSQYPWMSWYQQDLQKQLQWLFTLRSPGDKEVKSLPGADYLATRVTDTELRLQVANMSQGRTLYCTCSAGTGGERLFFGHGTKLSVL.

In regard to this clone: Genes here carry mouse names. From the germline J gene comes the end of the CDR3, since the read stops 1 residue before it. The chain has TRBV31 and TRBJ1-1; D may be TRBD1 (5 bases). CDR1 is GKSSPN, CDR2 SITVG, per germline. The V gene lost 0 bases and the J gene lost 4 bases, with 9 bases spanning the gap. The CDR3 spans 13 residues. The CDR3 bases that were read are TGTGCCTGGAGTCTAAGGGGCGCCACAGAAGTCTTC. Translated, it gives CAWSLRGATEVF. The entire CDR3 is CAWSLRGATEVFF.

Concerning this clone itself: Gene and germline names: mouse. The CDR3 goes on 1 residue after the read ends, and that part is filled in from the germline J gene. This chain connects TRBV31 to TRBJ2-2; 7 bases align to TRBD1. The V and J ends lost 5 bases and 0 bases, in that order; junction bases with no gene match: 0. The CDR3 loop spans 13 amino acids. Germline V gene sequence: CDR1 GKSSPN, CDR2 SITVG. The sequenced CDR3 bases are TGTGCCTGGGGACAGGCAAACACCGGGCAGCTCTAC. Its protein is CAWGQANTGQLY. The complete CDR3 sequence is CAWGQANTGQLYF.

Details on this clone: Gene names and germline refer to mouse. From the germline J gene comes the end of the CDR3, since the read stops 1 residue before it. The chain carries TRBV13-1 and TRBJ2-4; D call uncertain. CDR1 and CDR2 from the germline V gene are NSHNY and SYGAGN. The CDR3 covers 13 residues. Trimming removed 7 bases from V and 0 bases from J, with 9 bases in between. CDR3: CASGKVSQNTLYF. Incomplete CDR3 DNA: TGTGCCAGCGGGAAAGTTAGTCAAAACACCTTGTAC.

To note about this clone: The gene names here belong to mouse. The observed sequence ends 1 residue before the CDR3 terminus, with the missing tail filled in from the germline J gene. The V call is TRBV1, the J call TRBJ2-5, with D unresolved. Germline assignment: CDR1 NSQYPW and CDR2 LRSPGD (reference sequence). CDR3 length: 14 residues. The ends were cut back, 2 bases at V and 0 bases at J, with 6 bases in the middle. CDR3 DNA (partial): TGCACCTGCAGTGCAACCCTTAACCAAGACACCCAGTAC. Amino acids: CTCSATLNQDTQY. The whole CDR3 protein is CTCSATLNQDTQYF. The full variable domain, in which reference TRBV1 and TRBJ2-5 provide the parts outside the CDR3, is VTLLEQNPRWRLVPRGQAVNLRCILKNSQYPWMSWYQQDLQKQLQWLFTLRSPGDKEVKSLPGADYLATRVTDTELRLQVANMSQGRTLYCTCSATLNQDTQYFGPGTRLLVL.

Comment on this clone: Genes here carry mouse names. The read finishes 1 residue shy of the CDR3 end, and the germline J gene is used to complete it. This chain uses TRBV14 with TRBJ2-2, with TRBD1 identical over 9 bases. The CDR3 is 15 residues long. The germline V gene has CDR1 SGHDT and CDR2 FRDEAV. With 4 bases clipped from V and 0 bases from J, the junction kept 1 base outside the gene matches. The CDR3 region is CASSRQGANTGQLYF. The sequenced part of the CDR3 DNA is TGTGCCAGCAGTCGACAGGGGGCAAACACCGGGCAGCTCTAC. Combining the CDR3 with reference TRBV14 and TRBJ2-2 gives the whole variable domain EAGVTQSPRYAVLQEGQAVSFWCDPISGHDTLYWYQQPRDQGPQLLVYFRDEAVIDNSQLPSDRFSAVRPKGTNSTLKIQSAKQGDTATYLCASSRQGANTGQLYFGEGSKLTVL.

As for this clone: Gene names follow the mouse nomenclature. The CDR3 end lies 1 residue beyond the end of the read and is filled in from the germline J gene. The chain links TRBV14 to TRBJ1-4; 9 bases map to TRBD1. The CDR3 has 15 residues. V lost 5 bases, J lost 2 bases, and 4 bases stayed unmatched. Germline lookup yields CDR1 SGHDT and CDR2 FRDEAV. Incomplete CDR3 DNA: TGTGCCAGCAGGGGACAGGGCCCATCCAACGAAAGATTATTT. This translates into CASRGQGPSNERLF. The whole CDR3 protein is CASRGQGPSNERLFF.